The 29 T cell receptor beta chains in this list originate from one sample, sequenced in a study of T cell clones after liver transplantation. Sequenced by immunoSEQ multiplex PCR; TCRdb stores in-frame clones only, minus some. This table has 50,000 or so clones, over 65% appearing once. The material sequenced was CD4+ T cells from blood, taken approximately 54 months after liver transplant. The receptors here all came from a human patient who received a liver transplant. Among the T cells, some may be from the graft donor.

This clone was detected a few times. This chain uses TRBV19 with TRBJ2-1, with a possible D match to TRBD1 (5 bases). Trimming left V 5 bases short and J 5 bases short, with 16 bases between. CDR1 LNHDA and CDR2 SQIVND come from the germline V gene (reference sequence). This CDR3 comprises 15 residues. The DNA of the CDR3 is TGTGCCAGTAGTTCTGACAGCGCTTTAAACAATGAGCAGTTCTTC. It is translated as CASSSDSALNNEQFF. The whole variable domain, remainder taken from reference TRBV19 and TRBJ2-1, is DGGITQSPKYLFRKEGQNVTLSCEQNLNHDAMYWYRQDPGQGLRLIYYSQIVNDFQKGDIAEGYSVSREKKESFPLTVTSAQKNPTAFYLCASSSDSALNNEQFFGPGTRLTVL.

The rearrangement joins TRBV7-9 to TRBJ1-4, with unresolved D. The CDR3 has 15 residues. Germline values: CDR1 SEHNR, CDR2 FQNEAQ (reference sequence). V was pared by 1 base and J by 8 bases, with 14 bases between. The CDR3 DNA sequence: TGTGCCAGCAGCTTAGACCGGTTCGAATTGGAAAAACTGTTTTTT. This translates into CASSLDRFELEKLFF.

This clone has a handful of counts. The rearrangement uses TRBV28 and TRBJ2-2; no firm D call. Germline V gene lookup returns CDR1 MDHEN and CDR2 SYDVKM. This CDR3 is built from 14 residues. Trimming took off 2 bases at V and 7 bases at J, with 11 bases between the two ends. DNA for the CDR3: TGTGCCAGCAGTTTACAGGATAGAAACGGGGAGCTGTTTTTT. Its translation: CASSLQDRNGELFF.

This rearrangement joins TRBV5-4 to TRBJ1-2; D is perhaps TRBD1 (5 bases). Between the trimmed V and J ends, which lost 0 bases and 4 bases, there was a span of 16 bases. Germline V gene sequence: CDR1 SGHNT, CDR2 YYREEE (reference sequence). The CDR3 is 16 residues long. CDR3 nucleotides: TGTGCCAGCAGCTTGGTCGTGACAGATTTGACCTATGGCTACACCTTC. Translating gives CASSLVVTDLTYGYTF.

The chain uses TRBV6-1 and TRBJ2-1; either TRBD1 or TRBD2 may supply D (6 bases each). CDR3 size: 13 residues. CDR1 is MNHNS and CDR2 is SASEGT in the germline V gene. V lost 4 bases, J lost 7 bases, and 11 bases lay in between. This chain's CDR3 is CASSGGGRNEQFF. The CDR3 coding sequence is TGTGCCAGCAGTGGAGGGGGGAGGAATGAGCAGTTCTTC.

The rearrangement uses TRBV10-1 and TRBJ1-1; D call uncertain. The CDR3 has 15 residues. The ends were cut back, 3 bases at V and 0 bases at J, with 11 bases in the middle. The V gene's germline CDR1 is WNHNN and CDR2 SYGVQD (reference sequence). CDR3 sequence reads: CASSDSLGMNTEAFF. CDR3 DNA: TGCGCCAGCAGTGATTCCCTTGGGATGAACACTGAAGCTTTCTTT.

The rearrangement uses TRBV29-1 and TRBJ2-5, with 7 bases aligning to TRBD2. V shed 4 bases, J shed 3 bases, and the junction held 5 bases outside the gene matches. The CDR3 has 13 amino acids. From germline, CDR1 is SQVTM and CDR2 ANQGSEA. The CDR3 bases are TGCAGCGTTGGGCCTAGCGGAAAAGAGACCCAGTACTTC. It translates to CSVGPSGKETQYF.

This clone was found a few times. The CDR3 DNA is TGTGCAAGTCGCTTAAACCGGGACGGCGAAACCTACGAGCAGTACTTC. Translated, it gives CASRLNRDGETYEQYF. The chain links TRBV12-2 to TRBJ2-7. TRBV12-2 is marked as a pseudogene. This CDR3 has 16 amino acids.

The CDR3 loop reads CASSLVAGASTDTQYF. CDR3 coding DNA: TGCGCCAGCAGCTTGGTAGCGGGGGCAAGCACAGATACGCAGTATTTT. The chain carries TRBV5-1 and TRBJ2-3; 9 bases line up with TRBD2. With V trimmed by 0 bases and J by 0 bases, 2 bases remained unmatched. The CDR3 contains 16 residues. CDR1 and CDR2 (germline): SGHRS, YFSETQ.

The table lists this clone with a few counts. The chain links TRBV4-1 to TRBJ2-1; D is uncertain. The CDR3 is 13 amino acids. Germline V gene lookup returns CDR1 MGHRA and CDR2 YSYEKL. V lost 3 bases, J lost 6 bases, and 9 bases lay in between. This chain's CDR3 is CASSHVRGNEQFF. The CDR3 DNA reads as TGCGCCAGCAGCCATGTTCGAGGCAATGAGCAGTTCTTC.

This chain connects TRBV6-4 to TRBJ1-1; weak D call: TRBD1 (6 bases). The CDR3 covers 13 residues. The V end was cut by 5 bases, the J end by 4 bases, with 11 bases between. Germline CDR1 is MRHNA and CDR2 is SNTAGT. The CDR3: CASSQTGVTEAFF. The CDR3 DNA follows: TGTGCCAGCAGTCAGACAGGTGTCACTGAAGCTTTCTTT.

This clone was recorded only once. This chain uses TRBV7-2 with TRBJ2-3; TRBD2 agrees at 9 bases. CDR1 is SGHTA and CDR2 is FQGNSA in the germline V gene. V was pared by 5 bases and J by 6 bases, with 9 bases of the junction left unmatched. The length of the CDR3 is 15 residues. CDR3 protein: CASSLAAGGSDTQYF. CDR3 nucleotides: TGTGCCAGCAGCCTGGCGGCGGGGGGGTCGGATACGCAGTATTTT.

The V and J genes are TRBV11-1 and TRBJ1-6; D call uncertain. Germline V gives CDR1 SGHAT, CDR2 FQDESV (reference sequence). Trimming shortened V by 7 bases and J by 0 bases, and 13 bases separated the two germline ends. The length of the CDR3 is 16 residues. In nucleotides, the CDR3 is TGTGCCAGCAACCAGACACCGAGCTCCTATAATTCACCCCTCCACTTT. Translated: CASNQTPSSYNSPLHF.

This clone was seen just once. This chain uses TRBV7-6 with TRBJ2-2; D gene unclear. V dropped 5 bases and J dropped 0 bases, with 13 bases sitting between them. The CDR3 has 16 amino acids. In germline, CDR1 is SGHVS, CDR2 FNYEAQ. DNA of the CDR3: TGTGCCAGCAGCCACGAGACCGTACCGAACACCGGGGAGCTGTTTTTT. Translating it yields CASSHETVPNTGELFF.

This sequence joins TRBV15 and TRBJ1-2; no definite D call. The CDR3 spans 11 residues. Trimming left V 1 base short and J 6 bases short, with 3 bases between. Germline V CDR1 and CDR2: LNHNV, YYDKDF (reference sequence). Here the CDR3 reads CATSRADGYTF. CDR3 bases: TGTGCCACCAGCAGAGCGGATGGCTACACCTTC.

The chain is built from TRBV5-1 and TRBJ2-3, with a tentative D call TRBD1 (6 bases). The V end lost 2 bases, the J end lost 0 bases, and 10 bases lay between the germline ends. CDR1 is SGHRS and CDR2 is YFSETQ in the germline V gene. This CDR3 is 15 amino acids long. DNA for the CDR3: TGCGCCAGCAGCTTTAGGGGACAAAGCACAGATACGCAGTATTTT. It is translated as CASSFRGQSTDTQYF. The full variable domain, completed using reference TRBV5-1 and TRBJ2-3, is KAGVTQTPRYLIKTRGQQVTLSCSPISGHRSVSWYQQTPGQGLQFLFEYFSETQRNKGNFPGRFSGRQFSNSRSEMNVSTLELGDSALYLCASSFRGQSTDTQYFGPGTRLTVL.

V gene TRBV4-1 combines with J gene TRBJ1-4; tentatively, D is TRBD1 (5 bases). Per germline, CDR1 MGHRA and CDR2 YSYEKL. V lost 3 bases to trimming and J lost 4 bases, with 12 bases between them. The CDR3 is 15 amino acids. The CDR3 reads CASSQTDTSNEKLFF. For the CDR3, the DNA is TGCGCCAGCAGCCAGACAGACACAAGTAATGAAAAACTGTTTTTT.

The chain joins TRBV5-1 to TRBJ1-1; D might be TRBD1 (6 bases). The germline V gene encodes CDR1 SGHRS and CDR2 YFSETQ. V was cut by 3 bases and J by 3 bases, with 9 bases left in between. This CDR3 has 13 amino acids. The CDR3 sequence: CASSSQGDTEAFF. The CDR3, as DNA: TGCGCCAGCAGCTCACAGGGCGACACTGAAGCTTTCTTT.

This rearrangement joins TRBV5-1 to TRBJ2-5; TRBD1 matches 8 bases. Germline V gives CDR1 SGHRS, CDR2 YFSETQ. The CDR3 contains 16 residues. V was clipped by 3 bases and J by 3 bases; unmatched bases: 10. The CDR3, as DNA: TGCGCCAGCAGCTGGGGACAGGACCCCAGCGAAGAGACCCAGTACTTC. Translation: CASSWGQDPSEETQYF.

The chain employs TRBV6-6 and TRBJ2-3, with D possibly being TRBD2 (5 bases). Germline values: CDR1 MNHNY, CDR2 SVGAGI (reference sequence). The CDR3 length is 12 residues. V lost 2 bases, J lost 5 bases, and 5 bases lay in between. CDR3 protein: CASSYRGDTQYF. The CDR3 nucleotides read TGTGCCAGCAGTTACCGGGGAGATACGCAGTATTTT.

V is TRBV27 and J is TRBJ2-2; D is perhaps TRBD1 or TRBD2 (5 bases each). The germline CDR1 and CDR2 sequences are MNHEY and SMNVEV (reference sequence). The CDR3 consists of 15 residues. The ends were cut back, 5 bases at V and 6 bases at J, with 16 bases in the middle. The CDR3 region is CASSRRGRDPGELFF. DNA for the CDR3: TGTGCCAGCAGTCGACGGGGAAGGGACCCCGGGGAGCTGTTTTTT.

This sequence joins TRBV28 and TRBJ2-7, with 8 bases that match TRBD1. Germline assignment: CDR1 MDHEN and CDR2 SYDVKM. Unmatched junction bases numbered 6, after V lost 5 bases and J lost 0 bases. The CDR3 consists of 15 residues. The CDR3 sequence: CASSSVTGGSYEQYF. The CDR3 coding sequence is TGTGCCAGCAGTAGCGTTACAGGGGGCTCCTACGAGCAGTACTTC.

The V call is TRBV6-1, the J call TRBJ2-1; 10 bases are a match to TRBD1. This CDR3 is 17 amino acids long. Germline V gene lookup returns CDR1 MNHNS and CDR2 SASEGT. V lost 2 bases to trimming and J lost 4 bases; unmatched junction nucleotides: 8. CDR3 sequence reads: CASSESLGTGAYNEQFF. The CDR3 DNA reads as TGTGCCAGCAGTGAATCTTTGGGGACAGGGGCATACAATGAGCAGTTCTTC.

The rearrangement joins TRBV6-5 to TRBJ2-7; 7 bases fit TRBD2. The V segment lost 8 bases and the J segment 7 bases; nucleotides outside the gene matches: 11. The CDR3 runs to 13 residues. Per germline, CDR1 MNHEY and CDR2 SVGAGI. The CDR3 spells CASLGTTAGEQYF. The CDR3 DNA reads TGTGCCAGCCTCGGGACTACCGCCGGGGAGCAGTACTTC.

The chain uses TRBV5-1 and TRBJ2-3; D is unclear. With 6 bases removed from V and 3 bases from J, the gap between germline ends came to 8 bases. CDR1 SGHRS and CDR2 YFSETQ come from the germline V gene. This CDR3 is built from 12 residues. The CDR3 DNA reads TGCGCCAGCAAACTAAATACAGATACGCAGTATTTT. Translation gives CASKLNTDTQYF.

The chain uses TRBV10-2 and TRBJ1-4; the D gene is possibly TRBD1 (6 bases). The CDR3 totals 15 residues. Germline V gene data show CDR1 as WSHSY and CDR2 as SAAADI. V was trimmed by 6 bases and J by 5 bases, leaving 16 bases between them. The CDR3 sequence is CASRGTGRGNEKLFF. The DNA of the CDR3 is TGCGCCAGCAGGGGTACAGGGCGAGGGAATGAAAAACTGTTTTTT.

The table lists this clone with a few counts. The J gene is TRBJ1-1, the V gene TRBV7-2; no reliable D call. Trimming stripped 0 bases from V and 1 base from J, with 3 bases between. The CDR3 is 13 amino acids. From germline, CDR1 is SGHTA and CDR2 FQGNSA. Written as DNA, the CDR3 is TGTGCCAGCAGCTTAGCAGGGAACACTGAAGCTTTCTTT. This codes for CASSLAGNTEAFF.

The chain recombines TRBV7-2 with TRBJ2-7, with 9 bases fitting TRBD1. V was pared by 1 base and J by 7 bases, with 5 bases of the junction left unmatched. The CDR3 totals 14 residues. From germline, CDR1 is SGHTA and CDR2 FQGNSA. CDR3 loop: CASSLGLGQGEQYF. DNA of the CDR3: TGTGCCAGCAGCTTAGGTTTGGGACAGGGAGAGCAGTACTTC.

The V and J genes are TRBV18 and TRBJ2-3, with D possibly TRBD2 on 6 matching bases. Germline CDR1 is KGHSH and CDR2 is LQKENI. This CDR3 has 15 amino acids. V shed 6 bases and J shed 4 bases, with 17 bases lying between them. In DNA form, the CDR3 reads TGTGCCAGCTCCCCCCCGGACGGGGGTTCAGATACGCAGTATTTT. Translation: CASSPPDGGSDTQYF. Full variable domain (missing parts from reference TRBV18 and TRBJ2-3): NAGVMQNPRHLVRRRGQEARLRCSPMKGHSHVYWYRQLPEEGLKFMVYLQKENIIDESGMPKERFSAEFPKEGPSILRIQQVVRGDSAAYFCASSPPDGGSDTQYFGPGTRLTVL.